The 10 T cell receptor beta chains presented below share a single source sample, sequenced in a study of OX40 agonist ivuxolimab in advanced cancers. The method was immunoSEQ multiplex PCR; TCRdb's version includes in-frame clones alone and lacks a portion of them. The profile shows about 75,000 clones, roughly 86% of them singletons. Sequencing used CD4+ or CD8+ T cells sorted from blood, obtained in a trial of the OX40 agonist ivuxolimab. The receptors here all came from an adult with an advanced solid tumor such as melanoma, head and neck, liver or kidney cancer.

V gene TRBV9 combines with J gene TRBJ2-1, with 13 bases aligning to TRBD2. This CDR3 region has 15 residues. With V trimmed by 0 bases and J by 8 bases, 2 bases remained unmatched. CDR1 and CDR2 from the germline V gene are SGDLS and YYNGEE. CDR3 in amino acids: CASSVGTSGSDEQFF. Here the CDR3 DNA reads TGTGCCAGCAGCGTAGGGACTAGCGGGAGCGATGAGCAGTTCTTC.

The sample holds one count of this clone. The chain employs TRBV14 and TRBJ1-1; D unresolved. Germline V CDR1 and CDR2: SGHDN, FVKESK. Trimming removed 1 base at V and 5 bases at J, with 11 bases between. This CDR3 has 14 amino acids. CDR3: CASSQGYSGTEAFF. Here the CDR3 DNA reads TGTGCCAGCAGCCAAGGATACAGCGGGACTGAAGCTTTCTTT.

The gene calls are TRBV7-6 and TRBJ2-2; D not resolved. V shed 2 bases and J shed 1 base, with 5 bases lying between them. CDR1 and CDR2 from the germline V gene are SGHVS and FNYEAQ. CDR3 size: 14 residues. The CDR3 sequence is CASSLPGNTGELFF. As DNA, the CDR3 is TGTGCCAGCAGCTTACCTGGGAACACCGGGGAGCTGTTTTTT.

The CDR3 reads CASSYGVDQPQHF. In DNA, the CDR3 is TGTGCCAGCAGTTACGGAGTAGATCAGCCCCAGCATTTT. The chain is built from TRBV6-5 and TRBJ1-5; D not resolved. Germline values: CDR1 MNHEY, CDR2 SVGAGI. CDR3 length equals 13 residues. Trimming cost V 2 bases and J 5 bases, with 7 bases left between them.

This clone was observed a handful of times. The chain is built from TRBV6-4 and TRBJ2-1; no clear D. Germline CDR1 reads MRHNA; CDR2 reads SNTAGT. Deletions cut 0 bases from V and 5 bases from J, with 5 bases between. The CDR3 extends over 13 amino acids. CDR3 in amino acids: CASSDSLNNEQFF. Written as DNA, the CDR3 is TGTGCCAGCAGTGACTCCCTTAACAATGAGCAGTTCTTC.

This clone has only a few counts. The gene calls are TRBV30 and TRBJ1-5; D remains ambiguous. Germline CDR1 and CDR2: GTSNPN and SVGIG (reference sequence). There are 12 residues in the CDR3. V was trimmed by 0 bases and J by 8 bases, leaving 8 bases between them. CDR3: CAWSVSREPQHF. The CDR3 DNA reads TGTGCCTGGAGTGTATCTCGAGAGCCCCAGCATTTT.

In its sample, this clone was seen once. J is TRBJ1-6 and V is TRBV30, with D unclear. The ends were cut back, 4 bases at V and 7 bases at J, with 8 bases in the middle. Germline CDR1 reads GTSNPN; CDR2 reads SVGIG (reference sequence). The CDR3 is made up of 12 amino acids. The CDR3 nucleotides are TGTGCCTGGACTGCCTCGAATTCACCCCTCCACTTT. This gives the protein CAWTASNSPLHF.

The chain combines TRBV28 with TRBJ2-7; D unresolved. Trimming left V 7 bases short and J 1 base short, with 14 bases between. The CDR3 consists of 14 residues. Germline CDR1 and CDR2: MDHEN and SYDVKM. The CDR3: CASTGSRRSYEQYF. In DNA form, the CDR3 reads TGTGCCAGCACGGGCAGTCGAAGGTCCTACGAGCAGTACTTC.

This clone was detected a few times. A read error may account for a junction end that differs from germline. The chain links TRBV5-1 to TRBJ1-1; TRBD1 might be the D (5 bases). Germline V gene sequence: CDR1 SGHRS, CDR2 YFSETQ. The CDR3 is 14 amino acids. The CDR3 DNA reads as TGCGCCAGCAGCTTCCGGGGGATGAAGACTGAAGCTTTCTTT. Its protein is CASSFRGMKTEAFF.

This rearrangement joins TRBV4-1 to TRBJ1-4, with D perhaps TRBD1 (6 bases). Deletions cut 3 bases from V and 4 bases from J, with 15 bases between. The CDR3 runs 16 residues. Germline V gene sequence: CDR1 MGHRA, CDR2 YSYEKL. The CDR3 protein is CASSQAPEGGNEKLFF. CDR3 nucleotide sequence: TGCGCCAGCAGCCAGGCCCCCGAGGGGGGTAATGAAAAACTGTTTTTT.